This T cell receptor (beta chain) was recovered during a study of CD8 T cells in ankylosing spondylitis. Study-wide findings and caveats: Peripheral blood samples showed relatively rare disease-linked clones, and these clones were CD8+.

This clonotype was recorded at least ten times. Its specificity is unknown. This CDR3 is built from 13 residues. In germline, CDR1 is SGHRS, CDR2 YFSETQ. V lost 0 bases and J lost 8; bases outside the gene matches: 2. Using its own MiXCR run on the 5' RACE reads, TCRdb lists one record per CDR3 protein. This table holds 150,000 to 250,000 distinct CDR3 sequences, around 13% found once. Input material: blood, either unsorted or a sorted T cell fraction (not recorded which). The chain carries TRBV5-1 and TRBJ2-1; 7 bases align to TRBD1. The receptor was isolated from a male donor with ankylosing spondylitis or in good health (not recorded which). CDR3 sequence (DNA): TGCGCCAGCAGCTTGGGACAGGGAGATGAGCAGTTCTTC. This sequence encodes CASSLGQGDEQFF.